The present T cell receptor (beta chain) was sequenced within a study of blood T cell repertoires in COVID-19. In the study's own analysis: Amplifying reference gene primers gave estimates of nucleated cell counts. Repertoires were generated with immunoSEQ multiplex PCR, while TCRdb's copy carries only in-frame clones and drops some. That table furnishes V, J and clone size, whereas the DNA furnished D and trimming. The sample has fewer than 300,000 clones, about 89% seen once. J was trimmed by 4 bases and V by 4 bases; bases with no gene match: 15. CDR3 length equals 18 residues. Germline CDR1 is LGHNT and CDR2 is FRNRAP.

Sequenced input: PBMCs or T cells enriched from blood (not recorded which). The clonotype comes from a man aged 35 to 55 who had recovered from COVID-19. The V gene is TRBV12-5, the J gene TRBJ2-2, with 7 bases matching TRBD1. The chain's CDR3 is CASGWAQATGVGTGELFF. In DNA, the CDR3 is TGTGCTAGTGGTTGGGCCCAAGCTACAGGGGTAGGCACCGGGGAGCTGTTTTTT.